This TCR beta chain was identified during a study of cytomegalovirus exposure and HLA in healthy donors. Study-level points and caveats: In vitro experiments confirmed that three CMV-associated chains were specific for CMV antigens. Relative to equally common others, HLA-associated TCR beta chains showed greater clonal expansion in a later analysis. Later analysis suggested most CMV-associated TCR beta chains were HLA-restricted.

In regard to this clone: Its target is not known.

The CDR3 runs 17 residues. The germline gives CDR1 SNHLY, CDR2 FYNNEI. Trimming took 9 bases from V and 0 from J, leaving 20 bases between them. PCR was performed using 60 Vbeta and 13 Jbeta primers. Sequencing used immunoSEQ multiplex PCR; TCRdb keeps in-frame clones, though not all of them. The table records tens of thousands of clones, 75% of them present only once. The sequenced material came from PBMCs. The clonotype comes from a man in his sixties in good health and CMV-seropositive. This chain uses TRBV2 with TRBJ2-2; D perhaps matches TRBD1 (6 bases). The CDR3 protein is CASRGQTRISNTGELFF. CDR3 DNA: TGTGCCAGTCGAGGACAGACCCGCATTTCGAACACCGGGGAGCTGTTTTTT.